The rows below give T cell receptor beta chains drawn from one sample of a study of human T cells and chemical hapten exposure. TCRdb passed the RACE reads through MiXCR, listing each CDR3 protein once. Found here are about 120,000 distinct CDR3 sequences, 9.5% to 13% of them singletons; the top ten hold more than 1.3%. The starting material was whole blood, obtained in connection with sensitization to the hapten diphenylcyclopropenone (DPC). The origin of the receptors is a woman between 45 and 65 years old with alopecia areata. Some clones in this sample may be carry-over from other donors' samples. The CDR3 runs from the conserved cysteine through the conserved F or W. The D gene is left open where the match is weak. Clone sizes are given selectively: once, few, many, or a class where the clone is expanded.

V	size	D	J	CDR3	DNA
TRBV28	many	TRBD1	TRBJ2-1	CASKPGQGAREQFF	TGTGCCAGCAAACCGGGACAGGGGGCGCGGGAGCAGTTCTTC
TRBV7-2	-	TRBD1	TRBJ1-2	CASSFWDREMDGYTF	TGTGCCAGCAGCTTTTGGGACAGGGAGATGGATGGCTACACCTTC
TRBV7-8	many	-	TRBJ1-4	CASSLGATNEKLFF	TGTGCCAGCAGTTTGGGCGCAACTAATGAAAAACTGTTTTTT
TRBV29-1	few	TRBD2	TRBJ2-2	CGGLAGGTGELFF	TGCGGGGGACTAGCGGGAGGGACCGGGGAGCTGTTTTTT
TRBV5-4	-	-	TRBJ2-7	CASSLDQAYSYEQYF	TGTGCCAGCAGCTTGGACCAGGCATACTCCTACGAGCAGTACTTC
TRBV7-6	few	-	TRBJ1-6	CASSIALQGSSPLHF	TGTGCCAGCAGCATTGCGCTACAGGGAAGTTCACCCCTCCACTTT
TRBV7-8	many	-	TRBJ2-6	CASSTEPGANVLTF	TGTGCCAGCAGCACGGAACCTGGGGCCAACGTCCTGACTTTC
TRBV7-2	few	-	TRBJ1-4	CASSPRQQLGEKLFF	TGTGCCAGCAGCCCCAGACAGCAACTGGGGGAAAAACTGTTTTTT
TRBV19	-	TRBD1	TRBJ1-5	CASSIAGTGNNQPQHF	TGTGCCAGTAGTATAGCCGGGACAGGGAACAATCAGCCCCAGCATTTT
TRBV6-5	-	-	TRBJ1-5	CASSSSGTGNQPQHF	TGTGCCAGCAGCTCTTCCGGGACTGGCAATCAGCCCCAGCATTTT
TRBV28	-	-	TRBJ2-7	CASSSGGQEDYEQYF	TGTGCCAGCAGTTCGGGAGGACAGGAAGACTACGAGCAGTACTTC
TRBV12-3/TRBV12-4	many	-	TRBJ1-2	CASKAEYYGYTF	TGTGCCAGCAAGGCAGAGTACTATGGCTACACCTTC
TRBV28	-	-	TRBJ1-5	CASSPDSYNQPQHF	TGTGCCAGCAGCCCCGACAGCTACAATCAGCCCCAGCATTTT
TRBV7-8	once	TRBD2	TRBJ2-5	CASSRGLAGVALSSESQYF	TGTGCCAGCAGCAGGGGACTAGCGGGAGTCGCTTTGTCGTCGGAGTCCCAGTACTTC
TRBV5-1	few	TRBD2	TRBJ2-3	CASSRGGPSTDTQYF	TGCGCCAGCAGCCGGGGGGGCCCGTCGACAGATACGCAGTATTTT
TRBV3-1	many	-	TRBJ1-3	CASSQDWQASGNTIYF	TGTGCCAGCAGCCAAGATTGGCAGGCCTCTGGAAACACCATATATTTT
TRBV6-2/TRBV6-3	-	TRBD1	TRBJ1-6	CASSYGTEKLILHF	TGTGCCAGCAGTTACGGGACAGAAAAACTTATCCTCCACTTT
TRBV6-1	-	TRBD1	TRBJ1-1	CASSTFRTGRFSTEAFF	TGTGCCAGCAGCACGTTTAGGACAGGGAGGTTCAGCACTGAAGCTTTCTTT
TRBV3-1	-	TRBD1	TRBJ1-1	CASSQWDRGFTEAFF	TGTGCCAGCAGCCAATGGGACAGGGGGTTTACTGAAGCTTTCTTT
TRBV18	many	-	TRBJ1-4	CASSPQKGTNEKLFF	TGTGCCAGCTCACCACAAAAGGGAACTAATGAAAAACTGTTTTTT
TRBV28	-	-	TRBJ1-1	CASSPLTENTEAFF	TGTGCCAGCAGCCCACTGACAGAGAACACTGAAGCTTTCTTT
TRBV5-8	many	TRBD1	TRBJ2-7	CASSYDRASYEQYF	TGTGCCAGCAGTTACGACAGGGCATCCTACGAGCAGTACTTC
TRBV3-1	few	-	TRBJ1-2	CASSQVTVNYGYTF	TGTGCCAGCAGCCAAGTGACAGTTAACTATGGCTACACCTTC
TRBV16	few	-	TRBJ1-5	CASSPGSQPQHF	TGTGCCAGCAGCCCGGGGAGTCAGCCCCAGCATTTT
TRBV29-1	many	TRBD2	TRBJ2-1	CSVDYYSGGVEQFF	TGCAGCGTTGACTACTATAGCGGGGGGGTTGAGCAGTTCTTC
TRBV5-4	many	-	TRBJ1-3	CASSLAGENTIYF	TGTGCCAGCAGCTTGGCGGGGGAAAACACCATATATTTT
TRBV28	-	TRBD1	TRBJ1-1	CASSLTGDEAFF	TGTGCCAGCAGTTTGACAGGGGATGAAGCTTTCTTT
TRBV11-2	many	-	TRBJ2-5	CASSLVFREQETQYF	TGTGCCAGCAGCTTAGTTTTCAGGGAGCAAGAGACCCAGTACTTC
TRBV7-8	many	TRBD2	TRBJ2-1	CASSLPGLAGENEQFF	TGTGCCAGCAGCCTCCCCGGACTAGCGGGGGAAAATGAGCAGTTCTTC
TRBV28	-	TRBD1	TRBJ1-4	CASSSGQGRKKLFF	TGTGCCAGCAGTTCGGGACAGGGTCGAAAAAAACTGTTTTTT
TRBV7-2	few	-	TRBJ1-2	CASSLFNTRGVYTF	TGTGCCAGCAGCTTATTCAACACCCGAGGTGTCTACACCTTC
TRBV19	-	TRBD1	TRBJ1-2	CASTGQGKTYGYTF	TGTGCCAGTACGGGACAGGGGAAGACTTATGGCTACACCTTC
TRBV7-6	-	TRBD2	TRBJ2-1	CASSSLPQNSGGFNEQFF	TGTGCCAGCAGCTCCCTACCACAGAATAGCGGGGGGTTCAATGAGCAGTTCTTC
TRBV20-1	-	-	TRBJ1-1	CSANGETEAFF	TGCAGTGCTAACGGGGAAACTGAAGCTTTCTTT
TRBV28	many	-	TRBJ2-3	CASSLGRERTDTQYF	TGTGCCAGCAGTTTGGGTCGGGAGAGGACAGATACGCAGTATTTT
TRBV7-2	few	-	TRBJ2-7	CASSLSDGSEQYF	TGTGCCAGCAGCCTTTCTGACGGCTCCGAGCAGTACTTC